The present T cell receptor beta chain was sequenced within a study of T cell changes during pregnancy in multiple sclerosis. Assay: immunoSEQ multiplex PCR; the TCRdb copy retains only in-frame clones and omits some. Of approximately 50,000 clones in the sample, 85% to 95% were seen once. The CDR3 covers 12 residues. Germline CDR1 LGHNA, CDR2 YNFKEQ. Trimming stripped 1 base from V and 7 bases from J, with 4 bases between. The chain links TRBV4-2 to TRBJ2-2; D is uncertain. Sequencing used CD4+ T cells from peripheral blood mononuclear cells, obtained in the third trimester of pregnancy. This clonotype originated in a female donor with multiple sclerosis, enrolled in a pregnancy study. The CDR3: CASSQVYGELFF. DNA of the CDR3: TGTGCCAGCAGCCAAGTTTACGGGGAGCTGTTTTTT.